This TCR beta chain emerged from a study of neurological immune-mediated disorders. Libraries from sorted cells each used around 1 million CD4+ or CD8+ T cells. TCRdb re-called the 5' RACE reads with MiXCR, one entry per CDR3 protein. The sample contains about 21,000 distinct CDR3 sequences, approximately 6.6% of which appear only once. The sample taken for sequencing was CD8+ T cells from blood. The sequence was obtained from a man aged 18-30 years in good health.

The CDR3 nucleotides are TGTGCCAGCAGTGAATTTAACAATCAGCCCCAGCATTTT. It is translated as CASSEFNNQPQHF. The gene calls are TRBV2 and TRBJ1-5; D remains ambiguous. The CDR3 has 13 residues. Between the trimmed V and J ends, which lost 2 bases and 3 bases, there was a span of 5 bases. Per germline, CDR1 SNHLY and CDR2 FYNNEI.